This T cell receptor beta chain was captured by sequencing in a study of blood T cell repertoires in COVID-19. For the study at large: Acute and convalescent COVID-19 samples came from the United States, Italy and Spain. T cells, B-cell-depleted T cells, or PBMCs supplied cDNA or gDNA.

Original handling: Reference gene primer amplification gave estimated nucleated cell counts. The protocol was immunoSEQ multiplex PCR, while the TCRdb copy is restricted to in-frame clones and leaves out a portion. V, J and clone size were drawn from that table, and D and trimming were deduced from the DNA. Found here are 300,000 or so clones, approximately 90% of them singletons; the top ten hold 5.5% to 8%. Germline V CDR1 and CDR2: SQVTM, ANQGSEA. V shed 6 bases and J 1 base; nucleotides not matched to a gene: 6. The CDR3 extends over 15 amino acids. The J gene is TRBJ2-6, the V gene TRBV29-1; the match to TRBD1 covers 7 bases. The receptor was derived from a woman aged 25 to 45 who had recovered from COVID-19. Specimen: peripheral blood. The CDR3 here is CSVRTGFSGANVLTF. CDR3 sequence (DNA): TGCAGCGTCCGGACAGGATTTTCTGGGGCCAACGTCCTGACTTTC.